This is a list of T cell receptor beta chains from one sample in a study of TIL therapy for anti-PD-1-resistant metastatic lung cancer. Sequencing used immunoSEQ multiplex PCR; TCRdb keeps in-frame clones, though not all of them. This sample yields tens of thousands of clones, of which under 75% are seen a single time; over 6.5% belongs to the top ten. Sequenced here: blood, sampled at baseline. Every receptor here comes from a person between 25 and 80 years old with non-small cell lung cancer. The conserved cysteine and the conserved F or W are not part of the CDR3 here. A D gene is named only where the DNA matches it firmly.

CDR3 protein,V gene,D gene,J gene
ASSLGQTGSYEQY,TRBV5-1,-,TRBJ2-7
ASSLAGGVMQPQH,TRBV5-6,-,TRBJ1-5
ASSPDSAGELF,TRBV5-1,-,TRBJ2-2
ASSLDTISGEQY,TRBV11-2,-,TRBJ2-7
ASSFKEHGYGYT,TRBV13,-,TRBJ1-2
ASSLERTGTTGELF,TRBV5-1,TRBD1,TRBJ2-2
ASSEGLAASTDTQY,TRBV25-1,TRBD2,TRBJ2-3
ASSKGLVGSTPYEQY,TRBV25-1,-,TRBJ2-7
ASSLSLAGGQETQY,TRBV5-1,TRBD2,TRBJ2-5
ASSQETRGVQETQY,TRBV4-2,TRBD2,TRBJ2-5
ARRPGTPSLKNQPQH,TRBV28,-,TRBJ1-5
RAGGNGELF,TRBV20-1,-,TRBJ2-2
ASSQSRVDNSPLH,TRBV16,-,TRBJ1-6
ASSPMGPGEFGYT,TRBV27,-,TRBJ1-2
ASTRQGAYEQY,TRBV25-1,TRBD1,TRBJ2-7
ASRLGSVKLVILETQY,TRBV12-2,-,TRBJ2-5
ASSASSGGADTGELF,TRBV25-1,TRBD2,TRBJ2-2
ASSYAGLTGELF,TRBV6-5,-,TRBJ2-2
AADPAGNTIY,TRBV30,-,TRBJ1-3
AWRDRDRRGYT,TRBV30,TRBD1,TRBJ1-2
ASKREGTEAF,TRBV6-6,-,TRBJ1-1
ATATPSNQPQH,TRBV10-3,-,TRBJ1-5
ASTGSSYGYT,TRBV6-6,-,TRBJ1-2
ASGKQGVGGNTIY,TRBV4-1,-,TRBJ1-3
ASSPTWDGYT,TRBV5-5,-,TRBJ1-2
ASSWNVVEDGEAF,TRBV5-1,-,TRBJ1-1
ASSEAGVRGGYT,TRBV6-1,-,TRBJ1-2
ASRPGQLDQPQH,TRBV5-1,TRBD1,TRBJ1-5
ASSSDRPSYEQY,TRBV5-1,-,TRBJ2-7
ASSRQGVNYEQY,TRBV27,TRBD1,TRBJ2-7